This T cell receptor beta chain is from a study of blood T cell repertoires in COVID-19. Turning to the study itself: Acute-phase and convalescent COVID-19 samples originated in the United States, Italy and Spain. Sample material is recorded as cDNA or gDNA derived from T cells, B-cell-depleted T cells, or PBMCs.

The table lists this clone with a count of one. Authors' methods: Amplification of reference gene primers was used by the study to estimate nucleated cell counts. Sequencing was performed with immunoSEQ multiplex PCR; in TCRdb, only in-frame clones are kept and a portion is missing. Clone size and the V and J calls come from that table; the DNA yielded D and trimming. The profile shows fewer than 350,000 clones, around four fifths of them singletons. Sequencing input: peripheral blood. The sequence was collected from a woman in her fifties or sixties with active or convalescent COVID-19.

CDR3 DNA sequence: TGTGCCAGCAGCCCCACCCGCGATATGTCCCAAGAGACCCAGTACTTC. Protein sequence: CASSPTRDMSQETQYF. This sequence joins TRBV7-9 and TRBJ2-5; no clear D. CDR1 and CDR2 from the germline V gene are SEHNR and FQNEAQ (reference sequence). The CDR3 is 16 amino acids. Between the trimmed V and J ends, which lost 5 bases and 1 base, there was a span of 17 bases.